This T cell receptor beta chain was recorded in a study of control samples from healthy donors and cancer patients. Repertoires were generated with immunoSEQ multiplex PCR, while TCRdb's copy carries only in-frame clones and drops some. The top ten clones hold over 2% of a sample with approximately 100,000 clones, 85% to 90% of them seen once. This CDR3 region has 15 residues. CDR1 SGHRS and CDR2 YFSETQ come from the germline V gene. J gave up 2 bases and V 6 bases, and 7 bases lay outside the gene matches. Sample: blood. This clonotype originated in a woman aged 35 to 49 in good health. V is TRBV5-1 and J is TRBJ2-2, with 7 bases matching TRBD1. The CDR3 nucleotides are TGCGCCAGCAACCCGACAGGGCCCAACACCGGGGAGCTGTTTTTT. Its protein product is CASNPTGPNTGELFF.